This T cell receptor (beta chain) was found in a study of T cell responses to AZD1222 COVID-19 vaccine. Comments on this clone: Its antigen is undetermined.

V lost 4 bases to trimming and J lost 7 bases, with 18 bases between them. The CDR3 extends over 15 amino acids. CDR1 is SGHTS, CDR2 YDEGEE, per germline. Broader study findings: Repertoires were obtained solely post-peak T cell response.

The table came from immunoSEQ multiplex PCR; TCRdb's copy has only in-frame clones and leaves some out. The table lists 80,000 to 90,000 clones, 70% to 90% of them singletons. The chain employs TRBV5-8 and TRBJ1-5; a possible D gene is TRBD1 (5 bases). The sample was peripheral blood, taken 28 days after the second AZD1222 dose. This TCR came from an adult who received the AZD1222 COVID-19 vaccine. This chain's CDR3 is CASSPGWGEGQPQHF. CDR3 nucleotides: TGTGCCAGCAGCCCCGGGTGGGGGGAAGGGCAGCCCCAGCATTTT.